This is a list of T cell receptor beta chains from one sample in a study of regulatory T cells in long-lasting Graves disease. Each CDR3 protein is one row after TCRdb ran MiXCR on the multiplex PCR reads. Of under 450,000 distinct CDR3 sequences detected, 23% appear once; the ten largest clones hold approximately 28%. This sample comprised peripheral blood mononuclear cells (PBMCs), obtained when the disease was refractory, from a patient treated with antithyroid drugs. The receptors here all came from a female donor with Graves disease. CDR3s include the opening cysteine and the closing phenylalanine or tryptophan. Clone size is not always given. Where it is, it says once, few, many or a class for expanded clones.

cdr3_length: 15; j_call: TRBJ1-2; clone_size: .; v_call: TRBV29-1; cdr3_aa: CSVETGQTVNYGYTF
cdr3_length: 14; j_call: TRBJ2-7; clone_size: few; v_call: TRBV6-1; cdr3_aa: CASSDGQGAIEQYF
cdr3_length: 14; j_call: TRBJ2-7; clone_size: many; v_call: TRBV2; cdr3_aa: CASSGDRVSYEQYF
cdr3_length: 14; j_call: TRBJ2-7; clone_size: few; v_call: TRBV4-1; cdr3_aa: CASSQVGPEPEQYF
cdr3_length: 14; j_call: TRBJ1-4; clone_size: few; v_call: TRBV6-1; cdr3_aa: CASKAGTVREKLFF
cdr3_length: 15; j_call: TRBJ1-3; clone_size: .; v_call: TRBV30; cdr3_aa: CAWSVLLGQGNTIYF
cdr3_length: 13; j_call: TRBJ2-6; clone_size: many; v_call: TRBV28; cdr3_aa: CASRVAGANVLTF
cdr3_length: 15; j_call: TRBJ2-2; clone_size: many; v_call: TRBV2; cdr3_aa: CASSESRANTGELFF
cdr3_length: 15; j_call: TRBJ2-5; clone_size: .; v_call: TRBV28; cdr3_aa: CASSRRQGPRETQYF
cdr3_length: 14; j_call: TRBJ1-1; clone_size: .; v_call: TRBV9; cdr3_aa: CASSDYAENTEAFF
cdr3_length: 15; j_call: TRBJ1-1; clone_size: few; v_call: TRBV5-1; cdr3_aa: CASSWGTGRNTEAFF
cdr3_length: 13; j_call: TRBJ2-4; clone_size: .; v_call: TRBV13; cdr3_aa: CASSLGPENIQYF
cdr3_length: 16; j_call: TRBJ2-2; clone_size: few; v_call: TRBV18; cdr3_aa: CASSPTPGRGPGELFF
cdr3_length: 14; j_call: TRBJ2-5; clone_size: .; v_call: TRBV19; cdr3_aa: CASSIGRRQETQYF
cdr3_length: 14; j_call: TRBJ2-5; clone_size: few; v_call: TRBV20-1; cdr3_aa: CSASFAGGPETQYF
cdr3_length: 14; j_call: TRBJ2-2; clone_size: .; v_call: TRBV4-1; cdr3_aa: CASSRSDGTGELFF
cdr3_length: 13; j_call: TRBJ2-5; clone_size: few; v_call: TRBV27; cdr3_aa: CASTASPEETQYF
cdr3_length: 23; j_call: TRBJ2-2; clone_size: few; v_call: TRBV9; cdr3_aa: CASSYPELGAGLAGGSNTGELFF
cdr3_length: 15; j_call: TRBJ1-1; clone_size: few; v_call: TRBV9; cdr3_aa: CASSVGGNPGAEAFF
cdr3_length: 15; j_call: TRBJ1-5; clone_size: .; v_call: TRBV20-1; cdr3_aa: CSARAGRVSNQPQHF
cdr3_length: 15; j_call: TRBJ1-1; clone_size: .; v_call: TRBV20-1; cdr3_aa: CSASDRGRGNTEAFF
cdr3_length: 13; j_call: TRBJ2-7; clone_size: few; v_call: TRBV2; cdr3_aa: CASNTGAIPEQYF
cdr3_length: 15; j_call: TRBJ2-1; clone_size: many; v_call: TRBV6-1; cdr3_aa: CASSKTSGAYNEQFF
cdr3_length: 17; j_call: TRBJ2-3; clone_size: .; v_call: TRBV28; cdr3_aa: CASSLKRGGPHTDTQYF
cdr3_length: 16; j_call: TRBJ1-5; clone_size: .; v_call: TRBV12-3/TRBV12-4; cdr3_aa: CASSTGGSFSNQPQHF
cdr3_length: 12; j_call: TRBJ2-7; clone_size: .; v_call: TRBV20-1; cdr3_aa: CSAIQDSYEQYF
cdr3_length: 14; j_call: TRBJ1-2; clone_size: many; v_call: TRBV6-5; cdr3_aa: CASSSSAPNYGYTF